A single T cell receptor (beta chain) is shown here with its context. No antigen is known for it. A much larger clone lies one base from this, so it may be a read error. Unique molecular identifiers were used in preparing the TCRbeta library. TCRdb re-analysed the PCR reads in MiXCR, keeping a single row per CDR3 protein. The sample has over 200,000 distinct CDR3 sequences, about 11% seen once. This entry is derived from a study of T-cell reconstitution after alpha-beta-depleted transplantation in children. Study results and limitations: Recipient T cells and thymic progenitors that survived were the source of the high TCRbeta diversity seen at day 60 in some patients. From newly produced T cells came most of the T-cell counts and diversity one year after transplant. Alpha-beta T cells present about two months after transplant were reported to originate from several hundred expanded graft clones.

Sequencing was performed on PBMCs, taken before TCRalphabeta/CD19-depleted stem cell transplant. The TCR sequence derives from a child under three years old with acute myeloid leukemia, due to receive a stem cell transplant.

CDR3: CASSPPGLTGANEQFF. As DNA, the CDR3 is TGTGCCAGCAGCCCTCCGGGACTAACGGGAGCCAATGAGCAGTTCTTC. The chain couples TRBV7-2 to TRBJ2-1; 7 nucleotides agree with TRBD2. The V and J ends lost 5 bases and 6 bases, in that order; junction bases with no gene match: 13. CDR1 and CDR2 (germline): SGHTA, FQGNSA. CDR3 size: 16 residues.